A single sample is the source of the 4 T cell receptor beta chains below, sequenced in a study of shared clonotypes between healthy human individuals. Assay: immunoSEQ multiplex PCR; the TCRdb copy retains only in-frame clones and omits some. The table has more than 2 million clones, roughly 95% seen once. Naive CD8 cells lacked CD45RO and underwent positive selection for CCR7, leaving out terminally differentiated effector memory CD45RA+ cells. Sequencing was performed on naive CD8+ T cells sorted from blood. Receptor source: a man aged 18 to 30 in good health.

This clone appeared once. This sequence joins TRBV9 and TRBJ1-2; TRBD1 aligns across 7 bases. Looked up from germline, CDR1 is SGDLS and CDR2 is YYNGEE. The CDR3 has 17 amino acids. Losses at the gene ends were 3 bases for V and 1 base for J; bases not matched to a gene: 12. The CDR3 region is CASSENFRTGLNYGYTF. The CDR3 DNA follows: TGTGCCAGCAGCGAAAACTTTAGGACAGGACTTAACTATGGCTACACCTTC.

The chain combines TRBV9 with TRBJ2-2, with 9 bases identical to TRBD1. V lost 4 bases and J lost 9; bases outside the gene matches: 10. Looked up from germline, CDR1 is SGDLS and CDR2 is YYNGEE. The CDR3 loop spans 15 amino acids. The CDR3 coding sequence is TGTGCCAGCAGCTACGGGACAGGGAAAGGACGGGAGCTGTTTTTT. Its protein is CASSYGTGKGRELFF.

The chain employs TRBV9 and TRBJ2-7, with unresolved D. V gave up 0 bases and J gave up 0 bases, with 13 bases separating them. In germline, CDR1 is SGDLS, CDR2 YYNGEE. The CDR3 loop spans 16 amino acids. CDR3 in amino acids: CASSVGHAGSSYEQYF. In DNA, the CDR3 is TGTGCCAGCAGCGTAGGGCACGCCGGAAGCTCCTACGAGCAGTACTTC.

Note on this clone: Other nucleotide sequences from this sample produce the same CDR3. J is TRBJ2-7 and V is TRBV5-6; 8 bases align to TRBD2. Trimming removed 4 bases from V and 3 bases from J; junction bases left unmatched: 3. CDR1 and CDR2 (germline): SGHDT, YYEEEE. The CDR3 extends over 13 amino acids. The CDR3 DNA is TGTGCCAGCAGCATCGGGACTAGCTACGAGCAGTACTTC. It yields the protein CASSIGTSYEQYF.